The entry below gives a single T cell receptor (beta chain) sequence along with its context. Antigen unknown. These data come from a study of cytomegalovirus exposure and HLA in healthy donors. Study observations and caveats: In a later analysis, a genetic analysis reported fewer productive-TCR N-insertions in an Asian-associated ancestry cluster than the cohort average. There were fewer than 200 TCR beta chains listed as cytomegalovirus-associated. A highly shared variant cluster was judged a likely technical artifact. The records held CMV serostatus as the only immune exposure information.

PCR primers comprised 60 Vbeta and 13 Jbeta primers. The table came from immunoSEQ multiplex PCR; TCRdb's copy has only in-frame clones and leaves some out. The sample gives 120,000 to 150,000 clones, nearly 80% of which show up once; 3% is in the top ten. Germline assignment: CDR1 LNHNV and CDR2 YYDKDF (reference sequence). Trimming cost V 5 bases and J 2 bases, with 13 bases left between them. CDR3 length: 14 residues. Input material: PBMCs. This chain connects TRBV15 to TRBJ2-7, with D possibly TRBD1 on 6 matching bases. The source is a middle-aged man in good health and CMV-seropositive. This chain's CDR3 is CATSLNTGPYEQYF. CDR3 DNA sequence: TGTGCCACCAGCCTAAATACAGGGCCCTACGAGCAGTACTTC.